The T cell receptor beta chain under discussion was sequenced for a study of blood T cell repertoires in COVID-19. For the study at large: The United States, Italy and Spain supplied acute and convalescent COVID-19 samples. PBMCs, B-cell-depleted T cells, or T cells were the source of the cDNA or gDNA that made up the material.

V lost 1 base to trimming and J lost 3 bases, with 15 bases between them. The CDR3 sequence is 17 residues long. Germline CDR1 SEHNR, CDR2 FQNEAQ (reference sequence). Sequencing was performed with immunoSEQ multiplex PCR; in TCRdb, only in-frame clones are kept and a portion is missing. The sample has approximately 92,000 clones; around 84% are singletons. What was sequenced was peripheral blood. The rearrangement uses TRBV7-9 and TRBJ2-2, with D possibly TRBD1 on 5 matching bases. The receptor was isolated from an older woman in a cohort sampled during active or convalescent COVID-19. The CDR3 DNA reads TGTGCCAGCAGCTTAGTAGTTATCCAGGGTTACACCGGGGAGCTGTTTTTT. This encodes CASSLVVIQGYTGELFF. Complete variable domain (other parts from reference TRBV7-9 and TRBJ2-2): DTGVSQNPRHKITKRGQNVTFRCDPISEHNRLYWYRQTLGQGPEFLTYFQNEAQLEKSRLLSDRFSAERPKGSFSTLEIQRTEQGDSAMYLCASSLVVIQGYTGELFFGEGSRLTVL.